Below, 8 T cell receptor beta chains from the same sample are listed, as sequenced in a study of cytomegalovirus exposure and HLA in healthy donors. The PCR used 60 Vbeta and 13 Jbeta primers. Using immunoSEQ multiplex PCR, the repertoire was profiled, and TCRdb retains in-frame clones only, with some absent. Of about 160,000 clones listed, less than 80% were seen once; the top ten hold about 2%. What was sequenced was PBMCs. These receptors were obtained from a man aged 35 to 55 in good health and CMV-seronegative.

In its sample, this clone was seen a few times. The chain carries TRBV7-2 and TRBJ1-3; D perhaps matches TRBD1 (5 bases). The CDR3 totals 15 residues. The ends were cut back, 2 bases at V and 3 bases at J, with 11 bases in the middle. Germline V gene data show CDR1 as SGHTA and CDR2 as FQGNSA. The CDR3 nucleotides are TGTGCCAGCAGCTTACGGGGGGATCTTGGAAACACCATATATTTT. Translation: CASSLRGDLGNTIYF. Using reference TRBV7-2 and TRBJ1-3 for the parts outside the CDR3, the full variable domain is GAGVSQSPSNKVTEKGKDVELRCDPISGHTALYWYRQSLGQGLEFLIYFQGNSAPDKSGLPSDRFSAERTGGSVSTLTIQRTQQEDSAVYLCASSLRGDLGNTIYFGEGSWLTVV.

This clone has just one count. The chain carries TRBV7-9 and TRBJ2-3; 12 nucleotides line up with TRBD2. Germline-derived CDR1 and CDR2 are SEHNR and FQNEAQ (reference sequence). The CDR3 sequence is 18 residues long. Trimming took 4 bases from V and 2 from J; bases not matched to a gene: 10. CDR3: CASSSGGLAGIFTDTQYF. The CDR3 bases are TGTGCCAGCAGCTCCGGAGGACTAGCGGGAATCTTCACAGATACGCAGTATTTT.

The chain employs TRBV6-5 and TRBJ2-7; 7 bases agree with TRBD1. The CDR3 has 14 amino acids. The germline V gene encodes CDR1 MNHEY and CDR2 SVGAGI. V was pared by 6 bases and J by 2 bases, with 7 bases of the junction left unmatched. For the CDR3, the DNA is TGTGCCAGCAGACCCGACAGGGTGACCTACGAGCAGTACTTC. It yields the protein CASRPDRVTYEQYF.

The chain combines TRBV14 with TRBJ2-5, with no clear D. Trimming removed 1 base from V and 5 bases from J, with 14 bases in between. The CDR3 runs 15 residues. CDR1 is SGHDN and CDR2 is FVKESK in the germline V gene. In DNA form, the CDR3 reads TGTGCCAGCAGCCAAGGTCGAGAGAGTGCCGAGACCCAGTACTTC. Its translation: CASSQGRESAETQYF. Full variable domain (outside the CDR3, taken from reference TRBV14 and TRBJ2-5): EAGVTQFPSHSVIEKGQTVTLRCDPISGHDNLYWYRRVMGKEIKFLLHFVKESKQDESGMPNNRFLAERTGGTYSTLKVQPAELEDSGVYFCASSQGRESAETQYFGPGTRLLVL.

The CDR3 nucleotides are TGTGCCAGCAGCCCCTCGTTTGGACAGGGTGTAGATACGCAGTATTTT. Residues: CASSPSFGQGVDTQYF. The gene calls are TRBV7-2 and TRBJ2-3; 8 nucleotides line up with TRBD1. From germline, CDR1 is SGHTA and CDR2 FQGNSA. There are 16 residues in the CDR3. The trim removed 5 bases at V and 5 bases at J, leaving 12 bases unmatched.

V and J are TRBV9 and TRBJ1-5, with D possibly matching TRBD1 (6 bases). This CDR3 is 14 amino acids long. CDR1 is SGDLS, CDR2 YYNGEE, per germline. Trimming removed 2 bases at V and 6 bases at J, with 12 bases between. CDR3 region: CASSVGAQSQPQHF. CDR3 coding DNA: TGTGCCAGCAGCGTGGGGGCGCAGAGTCAGCCCCAGCATTTT.

The chain couples TRBV27 to TRBJ2-1; perhaps TRBD1 as D (6 bases). V dropped 2 bases and J dropped 5 bases, with 16 bases sitting between them. The length of the CDR3 is 16 residues. The germline V gene has CDR1 MNHEY and CDR2 SMNVEV (reference sequence). For the CDR3, the DNA is TGTGCCAGCAGTTTAACCCGACAGGTCTACCACAATGAGCAGTTCTTC. Protein product: CASSLTRQVYHNEQFF.

This clone was recorded once. The chain couples TRBV7-6 to TRBJ2-7; 8 positions match TRBD2. Germline V gene data show CDR1 as SGHVS and CDR2 as FNYEAQ. The CDR3 runs 17 residues. The J segment lost 2 bases and the V segment lost 7 bases, leaving 16 bases of the junction unmatched. This CDR3 reads CASTLGKGTGGAYEQYF. CDR3 coding DNA: TGTGCCAGCACCCTAGGGAAGGGAACGGGAGGGGCCTACGAGCAGTACTTC. Drawing the rest from reference TRBV7-6 and TRBJ2-7, the complete variable domain is GAGVSQSPRYKVTKRGQDVALRCDPISGHVSLYWYRQALGQGPEFLTYFNYEAQQDKSGLPNDRFSAERPEGSISTLTIQRTEQRDSAMYRCASTLGKGTGGAYEQYFGPGTRLTVT.